This TCR beta chain was sequenced for a study of technical replicates of blood from several donors. Produced via immunoSEQ multiplex PCR; TCRdb's table is partial and in-frame only. The sample holds roughly 81,000 clones, 97% seen once. The CDR3 totals 14 residues. Between the trimmed V and J ends, which lost 0 bases and 7 bases, there was a span of 13 bases. Germline assignment: CDR1 SGHNT and CDR2 YYREEE (reference sequence). The material sequenced was T cells isolated from PBMCs. The chain is built from TRBV5-4 and TRBJ1-2; D unresolved. The TCR was taken from a human donor in good health. CDR3 coding DNA: TGTGCCAGCAGCTTGGATCGGGGTTTAAGTGGCTACACCTTC. This encodes CASSLDRGLSGYTF.